This is a list of T cell receptor beta chains from one sample in a study of tumor-infiltrating lymphocytes in primary liver carcinoma. TCRdb reprocessed the multiplex PCR reads via MiXCR and lists one record per CDR3 protein. Of about 200,000 distinct CDR3 sequences in the sample, around three fifths were seen once. Sequencing was performed on peripheral blood. Receptor source: a woman aged 55-70 years with primary liver carcinoma and hepatitis B virus infection. CDR3s leave out the opening cysteine and the closing phenylalanine or tryptophan. A D gene is named only where the DNA matches it firmly. Some rows mark clone size as missing; the rest say once, few, many or name a class of expanded clone.

v_call	d_call	clone_size	cdr3_aa
TRBV9	NA	NA	ASSVVLGSNTGELF
TRBV5-5	NA	many	ASSSQENYGYT
TRBV14	NA	NA	ASSQAGTSQPQH
TRBV5-1	NA	NA	ASSLHSSNYGYT
TRBV29-1	TRBD2	once	SLALGTNGYEQF
TRBV6-2/TRBV6-3	TRBD2	many	ASSTTQLAGVADTQY
TRBV10-3	NA	once	AISPLGGGYT
TRBV6-5	NA	NA	ASSYKGYLQETQY
TRBV7-9	TRBD2	NA	VSSPPGGREVSDEQF
TRBV11-2	NA	NA	AGSLDHHGRAGLDKQF
TRBV5-8	NA	NA	ASSSVLGLYYGYT
TRBV11-3	NA	NA	ASRYADTQY
TRBV12-3/TRBV12-4	NA	many	ASSLSQGQPQH
TRBV28	TRBD1	once	ASSSTLRDRGRNEQL
TRBV28	NA	NA	ASSTRREQF
TRBV30	NA	few	AWSAQTGSNYGYT
TRBV12-3/TRBV12-4	TRBD1	many	ASSTGTGGASDYEQY
TRBV11-2	NA	once	ASSQGTYGYT
TRBV6-5	NA	NA	TSSPPHRNTEAF
TRBV6-6	NA	NA	ASSPETVTYGYT
TRBV5-1	NA	many	ASSRVATYGYT
TRBV10-2	NA	NA	ASSQDDNNEQF
TRBV4-1	NA	NA	ASSQEGAGGSKYNEQF
TRBV7-9	NA	NA	DLTGQGGYEQY
TRBV12-3/TRBV12-4	TRBD1	NA	ASSLKGQGWEKPF
TRBV7-3	NA	NA	ASSYPGSPLH
TRBV30	TRBD2	NA	AWGLAGVETQY
TRBV5-8	NA	NA	ASSGGPNQPQH
TRBV6-4	TRBD2	few	ASSDPYGTSSTDTQY
TRBV6-1	NA	few	ASSEKDGAPNEQF
TRBV2	NA	NA	ASSPPWGGQETQY
TRBV11-2	TRBD1	NA	ASSYHGFAGQVEQF
TRBV11-2	TRBD1	NA	TSNWDRSYGYT